This entry concerns a single T cell receptor beta chain. These data belong to a study of control samples from healthy donors and cancer patients. The CDR3 is 16 residues long. CDR1 and CDR2 (germline): SGHRS, YFSETQ. V trimming: 4 bases; J trimming: 10 bases; junction bases outside the gene matches: 15. Assay used: immunoSEQ multiplex PCR; TCRdb lists only in-frame clones, some missing. This table holds 90,000 to 150,000 clones, approximately 90% found once. This receptor was identified in a man in his forties in good health. Sequenced input: blood. V and J are TRBV5-1 and TRBJ2-1; 9 bases match TRBD2. The DNA for the CDR3 is TGCGCCAGCAGCATACCGACTCGCGGGGGGGCCGGGGAGCAGTTCTTC. It encodes CASSIPTRGGAGEQFF.